Listed here is a single TCR beta chain. Generated by immunoSEQ multiplex PCR, the TCRdb table keeps only in-frame clones and is missing some. In the table there are 4,500 to 7,000 clones, 76% of which are singletons. The data derive from a study of tissue T cells after allogeneic stem cell transplantation. Germline V gives CDR1 SGHTA, CDR2 FQGNSA. The ends were cut back, 5 bases at V and 0 bases at J, with 16 bases in the middle. This CDR3 spans 17 amino acids. The V gene is TRBV7-2, the J gene TRBJ1-4; a possible D gene is TRBD1 (5 bases). This receptor was obtained from a man aged 35 to 70 who later had graft-versus-host disease after an allogeneic stem cell transplant. Sequencing used blood, obtained before transplantation. Written as DNA, the CDR3 is TGTGCCAGCAGCCCTACCTTGGGGGTAGCAACTAATGAAAAACTGTTTTTT. Translation gives CASSPTLGVATNEKLFF.